This TCR beta chain appears in the sequencing data of a study of CD8 T cells in ankylosing spondylitis. General study results and limits: Certain motif variants had earlier been reported in reactive arthritis synovial fluid and blood. There was reportedly significant enrichment of clones that were disease-linked in matched ankylosing spondylitis synovial fluid. Apparently characteristic of ankylosing spondylitis blood was a TCR beta motif (roughly eight highly homologous variants).

Each TCR beta library was made by quantitative 5'-RACE that incorporated molecular barcodes. In TCRdb, the 5' RACE reads were re-called with MiXCR into one record per CDR3 protein. The repertoire includes roughly 700,000 distinct CDR3 sequences, over 15% of them detected once, and around 19% sits in the top ten. The V and J ends lost 0 bases and 1 base respectively, with 7 bases between them. The CDR3 is made up of 14 amino acids. The V gene's germline CDR1 is SGDLS and CDR2 YYNGEE. Of note for this clonotype: The antigen is not known.

V usage is TRBV9 and J usage is TRBJ2-5; D unclear. The clonotype comes from a male donor with ankylosing spondylitis. The source material was blood, either unsorted or a sorted T cell fraction (not recorded which). CDR3 region: CASSVDTIQETQYF. CDR3 nucleotides: TGTGCCAGCAGCGTAGACACGATCCAAGAGACCCAGTACTTC. Supplemented by reference TRBV9 and TRBJ2-5, the full variable domain reads DSGVTQTPKHLITATGQRVTLRCSPRSGDLSVYWYQQSLDQGLQFLIQYYNGEERAKGNILERFSAQQFPDLHSELNLSSLELGDSALYFCASSVDTIQETQYFGPGTRLLVL.